The clone carrying this T cell receptor (beta chain) has at least ten counts. Its antigen is currently unknown. The CDR3 length is 17 residues. The V end was cut by 4 bases, the J end by 0 bases, with 16 bases between. From germline, CDR1 is SGHTA and CDR2 FQGNSA. The sample comes from a study of T-cell memory formation after mild COVID-19. Study in general: Largely donor-specific sequence clusters came from two donors.

TCRdb redid the calling of the 5' RACE reads with MiXCR, one entry per CDR3 protein. The sample has 80,000 to 130,000 distinct CDR3 sequences, approximately 10% seen once. Points from the study as a whole: Contracting clones localized mainly to CM and EM when CD4+ and mainly to EMRA when CD8+.

The receptor's source is a man between 18 and 35 years old who had mild COVID-19 (a few samples of this study predate the infection). Cell type and time point are not known. The V and J genes are TRBV7-2 and TRBJ2-1, with D maybe TRBD2 (5 bases). Sequencing was performed on PBMCs or a T cell subset sorted from them (not recorded which). This CDR3 is CASSSGFPGSSYNEQFF. The CDR3 coding sequence is TGTGCCAGCAGCTCAGGATTCCCGGGGAGCTCCTACAATGAGCAGTTCTTC.